This entry describes one T cell receptor beta chain. This specimen belongs to a study of blood T cell repertoires in COVID-19. In the study overall: From the United States, Italy and Spain came samples of acute and convalescent COVID-19. T cells, B-cell-depleted T cells, or PBMCs supplied cDNA or gDNA.

The V segment lost 5 bases and the J segment 6 bases; nucleotides outside the gene matches: 16. The CDR3 totals 17 residues. CDR1 and CDR2 from the germline V gene are ENHRY and SYGVKD. Using immunoSEQ multiplex PCR, the repertoire was profiled, and TCRdb retains in-frame clones only, with some absent. The table lists 150,000 to 200,000 clones, around 83% of them singletons, with around 6.1% in the top ten. The rearrangement uses TRBV10-3 and TRBJ1-1; 9 positions agree with TRBD1. Sequenced input: peripheral blood. The receptor was derived from a woman aged 40 to 50 with acute or convalescent COVID-19. This CDR3 is CAISTNLLGQGFAEAFF. In DNA form, the CDR3 reads TGTGCCATCAGTACGAACCTTTTGGGACAGGGATTCGCTGAAGCTTTCTTT.